This T cell receptor (beta chain) was profiled in a study of shared clonotypes between healthy human individuals. Study background: CD4 naive cells filled three plates per donor, CD4 memory three, CD8 naive two and CD8 memory one.

Study-level points and caveats: Sequencing depth was expected to influence donor clonotype sharing.

CD4+ cells were split into CD45RA+ naive and CD45RA-negative memory subsets. Germline-derived CDR1 and CDR2 are SGHVS and FQNEAQ. The CDR3 consists of 15 residues. V was pared by 1 base and J by 0 bases, with 6 bases between. Replicate sorted-subset PCRs were loaded with about 0.2 ug DNA, 29,000 or so T cell genomes. The assay was immunoSEQ multiplex PCR, and TCRdb's table has in-frame clones only and misses some. The table records approximately 2.5 million clones, 80% to 95% of them present only once. On this clone: The antigen remains unidentified.

This clonotype was obtained from a young man in good health. Some clones in this sample may be carry-over from other donors' samples. Sequencing was performed on naive CD4+ T cells from PBMCs. As for subset: CD45RA+ positively selected. This sequence joins TRBV7-8 and TRBJ2-2, with D uncertain. The CDR3 is CASSLVNSNTGELFF. In nucleotides, the CDR3 is TGTGCCAGCAGCTTAGTTAACTCGAACACCGGGGAGCTGTTTTTT.